The 2 T cell receptor beta chains presented below share a single source sample, sequenced in a study of CD8+CD57+ T cells in acquired aplastic anemia (dated 2018 in TCRdb). Sequenced using an Illumina HiSeq 2000. Genomic DNA served as template for TCR beta VDJ combination and CDR3 sequence profiling. TCRdb reran the public reads through fastp at Q25 and MiXCR, keeping productive beta chains. Rows with one shared CDR3 protein collapse into an entry with the most common genes and DNA. This sample holds tens of thousands of distinct CDR3 sequences; about 56% were observed only once. 2.5% of the sample is held by the ten biggest clonotypes. Material: sorted CD4+, CD8+, or CD8+CD57+ T cells (not recorded which) from PBMCs. The receptors here all came from a human donor in good health, serving as a control.

This clonotype has ten or more counts. J is TRBJ1-4 and V is TRBV2; possibly TRBD1 for D (5 bases). Trimming cost V 6 bases and J 3 bases, with 14 bases left between them. Looked up from germline, CDR1 is SNHLY and CDR2 is FYNNEI. This CDR3 has 15 residues. In DNA form, the CDR3 reads TGTGCCAGCAGCGCCGGCGCAGGGTCTAATGAAAAACTGTTTTTT. Translation: CASSAGAGSNEKLFF.

The chain is built from TRBV29-1 and TRBJ1-6, with 12 positions matching TRBD1. The CDR3 is 15 amino acids. In germline, CDR1 is SQVTM, CDR2 ANQGSEA. With 6 bases clipped from V and 9 bases from J, the junction kept 9 bases outside the gene matches. CDR3 region: CSVAPGQGAASPLHF. The CDR3 DNA follows: TGCAGCGTGGCACCGGGACAGGGGGCGGCTTCACCCCTCCACTTT.